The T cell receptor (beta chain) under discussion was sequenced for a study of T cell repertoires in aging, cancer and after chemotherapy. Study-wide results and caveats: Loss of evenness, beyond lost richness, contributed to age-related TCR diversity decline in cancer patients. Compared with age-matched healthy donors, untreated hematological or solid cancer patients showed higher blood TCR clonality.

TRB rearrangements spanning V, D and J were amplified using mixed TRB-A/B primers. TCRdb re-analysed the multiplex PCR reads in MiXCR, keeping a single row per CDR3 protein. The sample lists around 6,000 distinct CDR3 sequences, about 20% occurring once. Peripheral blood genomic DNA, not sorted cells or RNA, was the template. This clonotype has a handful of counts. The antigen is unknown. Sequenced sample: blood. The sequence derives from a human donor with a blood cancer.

The CDR3 DNA sequence: TGTGCCACCAGTGATTTGAACAGCTACGAGCAGTACTTC. Translated, it gives CATSDLNSYEQYF. The rearrangement links TRBV24-1 to TRBJ2-7; no clear D. V dropped 0 bases and J dropped 3 bases, with 5 bases sitting between them. CDR3 size: 13 residues. From germline, CDR1 is KGHDR and CDR2 SFDVKD.